The 32 T cell receptor beta chains below come from one sample, sequenced in a study of T cells in Graves' hyperthyroidism and ophthalmopathy. Using RNA transcripts as the source, TCR beta CDR3 regions were amplified. First-round RT-PCR of the TCR CDR3 relied on the HTBI primer set. TCRdb called the multiplex PCR reads again in MiXCR, with one record for every CDR3 protein. This table holds around 520,000 distinct CDR3 sequences, around 22% found once. The sample comprised blood. The receptors originated from a woman aged 25 to 39 with Graves' ophthalmopathy.

This clonotype was seen at least ten times. The rearrangement links TRBV19 to TRBJ1-1, with D possibly TRBD1 on 6 matching bases. Germline CDR1 reads LNHDA; CDR2 reads SQIVND (reference sequence). Trimming shortened V by 2 bases and J by 5 bases, and 18 bases separated the two germline ends. The CDR3 extends over 16 amino acids. The CDR3 DNA is TGTGCCAGTAGTATAAGGGGGTTGGTAATCGGAACTGAAGCTTTCTTT. Its translation: CASSIRGLVIGTEAFF.

In its sample, this clonotype was seen many times. V and J are TRBV6-2 or TRBV6-3 and TRBJ2-7; 11 bases line up with TRBD2. Germline V gene data show CDR1 as MNHEY and CDR2 as SVGEGT. The junction had 4 bases not matched to a gene; V was cut back by 4 bases and J by 2 bases. The CDR3 is made up of 15 amino acids. The chain's CDR3 is CASSFLLAGAYEQYF. The CDR3 region has the DNA TGTGCCAGCAGTTTCTTACTAGCGGGGGCCTACGAGCAGTACTTC.

This clonotype was seen many times. This chain joins TRBV10-3 and TRBJ1-3; D possibly corresponds to TRBD1 (6 bases). V lost 5 bases to trimming and J lost 7 bases, with 9 bases between them. This CDR3 is 12 amino acids long. Germline-derived CDR1 and CDR2 are ENHRY and SYGVKD. In DNA, the CDR3 is TGTGCCATCAGTACAGGGATGAACACCATATATTTT. Translation: CAISTGMNTIYF.

Ten or more counts support this clonotype. This chain joins TRBV6-1 and TRBJ2-2; TRBD1 is a possible D gene (6 bases). This CDR3 is built from 14 residues. Deletions cut 7 bases from V and 3 bases from J, with 12 bases between. Germline V gene sequence: CDR1 MNHNS, CDR2 SASEGT. The CDR3 sequence is CASTWAGDTGELFF. CDR3 in DNA: TGTGCCAGCACCTGGGCAGGGGACACCGGGGAGCTGTTTTTT.

This clonotype was picked up many times. The chain uses TRBV4-1 and TRBJ2-5, with TRBD2 identical over 13 bases. Germline-derived CDR1 and CDR2 are MGHRA and YSYEKL. Unmatched junction bases numbered 6, after V lost 3 bases and J lost 5 bases. This CDR3 is 16 amino acids long. As DNA, the CDR3 is TGCGCCAGCAGCCATACTAGCGGGGGGGCCGGTGAGACCCAGTACTTC. It translates to CASSHTSGGAGETQYF.

This clonotype was seen only a few times. The rearrangement links TRBV11-1 to TRBJ1-2; 8 bases match TRBD1. CDR1 and CDR2 from the germline V gene are SGHAT and FQDESV (reference sequence). The V and J ends lost 0 bases and 3 bases, in that order; junction bases with no gene match: 15. The CDR3 spans 19 residues. The CDR3 sequence: CASSLASPDRDVNDYGYTF. CDR3 nucleotide sequence: TGTGCCAGCAGCTTAGCGTCTCCGGACAGGGATGTGAATGACTATGGCTACACCTTC.

In nucleotides, the CDR3 is TGTGCCAGCAGCCTTGCAGGGAATAGGTGGGACGAGCAGTACTTC. Protein product: CASSLAGNRWDEQYF. The chain recombines TRBV7-2 with TRBJ2-7, with D tentatively TRBD1 (5 bases). CDR3 length equals 15 residues. Deletions cut 5 bases from V and 5 bases from J, with 19 bases between. Per germline, CDR1 SGHTA and CDR2 FQGNSA.

This clonotype occurred many times. This rearrangement joins TRBV9 to TRBJ2-5, with 10 bases aligning to TRBD2. The J segment lost 5 bases and the V segment lost 3 bases, leaving 4 bases of the junction unmatched. The germline CDR1 and CDR2 sequences are SGDLS and YYNGEE. This CDR3 comprises 14 residues. CDR3 coding DNA: TGTGCCAGCAGCGCTAGCGGGGGATCGGAGACCCAGTACTTC. This codes for CASSASGGSETQYF.

V gene TRBV28 combines with J gene TRBJ2-5; 10 bases fit TRBD2. The CDR3 loop spans 16 amino acids. V gave up 5 bases and J gave up 4 bases; unmatched junction bases: 10. Germline CDR1 reads MDHEN; CDR2 reads SYDVKM. This CDR3 reads CASSKKRASGGETQYF. CDR3 DNA sequence: TGTGCCAGCAGTAAAAAGAGAGCTAGCGGGGGAGAGACCCAGTACTTC.

In the case of this clonotype: Being one base from a much bigger clone, this may be a read error. The chain employs TRBV6-5 and TRBJ2-2, with TRBD1 matching over 7 bases. This CDR3 comprises 15 residues. Looked up from germline, CDR1 is MNHEY and CDR2 is SVGAGI. CDR3 protein: CASSYPGQNTGELLF. Here the CDR3 DNA reads TGTGCCAGCAGTTACCCGGGACAGAACACCGGGGAGCTGTTGTTT.

The chain uses TRBV20-1 and TRBJ2-5; 9 bases map to TRBD2. CDR3 length: 15 residues. From germline, CDR1 is DFQATT and CDR2 SNEGSKA (reference sequence). The junction had 10 bases not matched to a gene; V was cut back by 5 bases and J by 3 bases. CDR3 residues: CSAGGPSGDEETQYF. CDR3 nucleotide sequence: TGCAGTGCTGGGGGCCCTAGCGGGGACGAAGAGACCCAGTACTTC.

This clonotype appeared many times. CDR3 sequence: CASSKPIGGQETQYF. DNA of the CDR3: TGTGCCAGCAGCAAACCTATAGGGGGACAAGAGACCCAGTACTTC. J is TRBJ2-5 and V is TRBV7-2; perhaps TRBD1 as D (6 bases). This CDR3 region has 15 residues. V lost 5 bases and J lost 2, with 15 bases in between. The germline V gene has CDR1 SGHTA and CDR2 FQGNSA.

This clonotype was recorded many times. This chain links TRBV11-1 with TRBJ1-1; D not certain. V was cut by 0 bases and J by 3 bases, with 8 bases left in between. Germline CDR1 and CDR2: SGHAT and FQDESV (reference sequence). The CDR3 loop spans 14 amino acids. DNA for the CDR3: TGTGCCAGCAGCTTAGCGGGCCTTGACACTGAAGCTTTCTTT. Encoded protein: CASSLAGLDTEAFF.

This clonotype came up many times. This chain uses TRBV27 with TRBJ1-6; D may be TRBD1 (5 bases). Germline V CDR1 and CDR2: MNHEY, SMNVEV (reference sequence). The V gene lost 8 bases and the J gene lost 10 bases, with 21 bases spanning the gap. This CDR3 spans 15 amino acids. The CDR3 sequence is CASRDGGLADSPLHF. The CDR3 bases are TGTGCCAGCCGGGACGGAGGGTTGGCTGACTCACCCCTCCACTTT.

At least ten counts were recorded for this clonotype. The V gene is TRBV29-1, the J gene TRBJ1-3; D not certain. Per the germline V gene, CDR1 is SQVTM and CDR2 is ANQGSEA. Trimming left V 5 bases short and J 2 bases short, with 16 bases between. The CDR3 is 15 residues long. The CDR3: CSVLSWEEAGNTIYF. Here the CDR3 DNA reads TGCAGCGTTTTGTCATGGGAAGAGGCTGGAAACACCATATATTTT.

At least ten counts were recorded for this clonotype. This rearrangement joins TRBV28 to TRBJ1-5; no clear D gene. CDR1 and CDR2 from the germline V gene are MDHEN and SYDVKM. The V and J ends lost 2 bases and 2 bases respectively, with 7 bases between them. The CDR3 has 14 amino acids. The CDR3 protein is CASSLEHGNQPQHF. The CDR3 region has the DNA TGTGCCAGCAGTTTAGAACATGGCAATCAGCCCCAGCATTTT.

The CDR3 bases are TGTGCCAGCAGCGCAGGGGAAGCCCCCTACGAGCAGTACTTC. Translating it yields CASSAGEAPYEQYF. The rearrangement links TRBV6-2 or TRBV6-3 to TRBJ2-7, with D maybe TRBD1 (6 bases). The CDR3 loop spans 14 amino acids. V was cut by 6 bases and J by 2 bases, with 14 bases left in between. The V gene's germline CDR1 is MNHEY and CDR2 SVGEGT.

CDR3 nucleotide sequence: TGTGCCAGCAGGCCGGCGGGATATAGCAATCAGCCCCAGCATTTT. Its protein is CASRPAGYSNQPQHF. The chain has TRBV27 and TRBJ1-5; D is unresolved. Trimming cost V 6 bases and J 0 bases, with 12 bases left between them. The CDR3 runs 15 residues. Germline V CDR1 and CDR2: MNHEY, SMNVEV (reference sequence).

This clonotype has ten or more counts. The chain links TRBV13 to TRBJ2-7; no clear D gene. CDR1 is PRHDT, CDR2 FYEKMQ, per germline (reference sequence). Trimming cost V 5 bases and J 0 bases, with 8 bases left between them. The CDR3 loop spans 13 amino acids. The CDR3: CASSPPSSYEQYF. The CDR3 bases are TGTGCCAGCAGCCCTCCGTCCTCCTACGAGCAGTACTTC.

This clonotype was recorded at least ten times. The chain links TRBV6-5 to TRBJ1-5, with TRBD1 matching over 8 bases. The J segment lost 4 bases and the V segment lost 7 bases, leaving 6 bases of the junction unmatched. The CDR3 loop spans 14 amino acids. Per germline, CDR1 MNHEY and CDR2 SVGAGI. CDR3 sequence: CASIPRQGNQPQHF. The CDR3 DNA reads as TGTGCCAGCATCCCCCGACAGGGGAATCAGCCCCAGCATTTT.

In this sample, this clonotype turned up many times. V usage is TRBV6-5 and J usage is TRBJ1-5, with TRBD1 matching over 9 bases. CDR3 length: 15 residues. Germline loops: CDR1 MNHEY, CDR2 SVGAGI. Trimming took 5 bases from V and 5 from J; bases not matched to a gene: 7. The CDR3: CASSPRTGVDQPQHF. The DNA for the CDR3 is TGTGCCAGCAGTCCACGGACAGGGGTCGATCAGCCCCAGCATTTT.

This chain connects TRBV7-8 to TRBJ2-5, with D perhaps TRBD1 (6 bases). The germline gives CDR1 SGHVS, CDR2 FQNEAQ. V lost 2 bases and J 2 bases, leaving 18 bases between the germline ends. CDR3 length equals 17 residues. CDR3 region: CASSLPRAGEIQETQYF. In DNA form, the CDR3 reads TGTGCCAGCAGCTTACCTCGGGCAGGGGAAATACAAGAGACCCAGTACTTC.

This clonotype appeared a few times. V and J are TRBV11-1 and TRBJ2-3; D remains ambiguous. The CDR3 is 16 amino acids. Trimming stripped 0 bases from V and 3 bases from J, with 13 bases between. From germline, CDR1 is SGHAT and CDR2 FQDESV (reference sequence). The CDR3 coding sequence is TGTGCCAGCAGCTTAGCGGCGTCGGCAGAGACAGATACGCAGTATTTT. This sequence encodes CASSLAASAETDTQYF.

The rearrangement uses TRBV20-1 and TRBJ2-7; D is uncertain. The CDR3 is made up of 12 amino acids. V was cut by 5 bases and J by 3 bases, with 11 bases left in between. CDR1 DFQATT and CDR2 SNEGSKA come from the germline V gene (reference sequence). CDR3 loop: CSAPENFYEQYF. The CDR3 bases are TGCAGTGCTCCAGAGAACTTCTACGAGCAGTACTTC.

This clonotype was found many times. The gene calls are TRBV6-1 and TRBJ1-1, with D perhaps matching TRBD1 (6 bases). The V gene lost 2 bases and the J gene lost 6 bases, with 10 bases spanning the gap. Germline V CDR1 and CDR2: MNHNS, SASEGT. CDR3 size: 13 residues. The CDR3 spells CASSERRGSEAFF. CDR3 DNA: TGTGCCAGCAGTGAAAGGAGGGGGTCTGAAGCTTTCTTT.

Concerning this clonotype: One end of the junction fails to match germline, which may point to a read error. The chain employs TRBV12-5 and TRBJ1-1; TRBD1 might be the D (6 bases). Germline V gene sequence: CDR1 LGHNT, CDR2 FRNRAP. The CDR3 extends over 14 amino acids. CDR3 sequence: CASGFGQPNTESFF. The CDR3 coding sequence is TGTGCTAGTGGTTTTGGACAGCCGAACACTGAATCTTTCTTT.

The chain joins TRBV6-5 to TRBJ2-7; D gene uncertain. Germline V gives CDR1 MNHEY, CDR2 SVGAGI. Trimming removed 5 bases at V and 3 bases at J, with 11 bases between. The CDR3 covers 13 residues. Here the CDR3 DNA reads TGTGCCAGCAGTACCGACGGAGACTACGAGCAGTACTTC. It specifies CASSTDGDYEQYF.

This clonotype was seen ten or more times. CDR3 amino acids: CASTRTGVVNYGYTF. CDR3 coding DNA: TGTGCCAGCACCCGGACAGGGGTAGTAAACTATGGCTACACCTTC. The chain uses TRBV6-5 and TRBJ1-2, with TRBD1 matching 9 bases. Germline lookup yields CDR1 MNHEY and CDR2 SVGAGI. There are 15 residues in the CDR3. With V trimmed by 7 bases and J by 2 bases, 8 bases remained unmatched.

This clonotype has a count of ten or more. V usage is TRBV7-9 and J usage is TRBJ1-2; 8 nucleotides agree with TRBD1. Losses at the gene ends were 2 bases for V and 8 bases for J; bases not matched to a gene: 7. The germline V gene has CDR1 SEHNR and CDR2 FQNEAQ (reference sequence). The CDR3 is made up of 14 amino acids. DNA for the CDR3: TGTGCCAGCAGCTTAATCCCCCAGGGGGCCGGCTACACCTTC. It codes for CASSLIPQGAGYTF.

This clonotype has more than one count but fewer than ten. V usage is TRBV4-1 and J usage is TRBJ2-7, with D perhaps matching TRBD2 (5 bases). CDR1 is MGHRA, CDR2 YSYEKL, per germline. This CDR3 is built from 14 residues. V lost 5 bases and J lost 5, with 16 bases in between. The CDR3 here is CASSFPDSPNEQYF. In DNA, the CDR3 is TGCGCCAGCAGCTTCCCGGACTCACCCAACGAGCAGTACTTC.

V and J are TRBV28 and TRBJ2-3; TRBD1 matches 8 bases. CDR1 is MDHEN and CDR2 is SYDVKM in the germline V gene. J gave up 1 base and V 6 bases, and 15 bases lay outside the gene matches. The CDR3 sequence is 18 residues long. CDR3 coding DNA: TGTGCCAGCAGCTTCCCGGGACAGGTATTAACGGGCACAGATACGCAGTATTTT. This codes for CASSFPGQVLTGTDTQYF.

There are many counts of this clonotype. CDR3 sequence: CASSMARNTEAFF. For the CDR3, the DNA is TGTGCCAGTAGTATGGCCAGGAACACTGAAGCTTTCTTT. The gene calls are TRBV19 and TRBJ1-1, with no clear D. This CDR3 is 13 amino acids long. V lost 3 bases, J lost 1 base, and 6 bases lay in between. CDR1 is LNHDA, CDR2 SQIVND, per germline (reference sequence).